This T cell receptor beta chain was retrieved from a study of blood T cell repertoires in COVID-19 (dated by TCRdb to the early 2020s). Regarding the study in general: The collaborator samples originated in the United States, Italy and Spain and spanned the acute and convalescent phases of COVID-19. A freely available public database, intended as a resource for researchers studying the immune response to SARS-CoV-2, is where the repertoires were released. The samples were drawn from two sources: the first 160 participants of the ongoing ImmuneRACE study, and approximately 1,300 subjects contributed by 6 global collaborators. Where HLA class I and class II types were available, the types were taken from metadata supplied by the sample provider, not from assay-based typing. A de-identified subject ID, COVID-19 status, age in years and sex were almost always included in the sample metadata. The prospective study material was composed of cDNA or gDNA derived from T cells, B-cell-depleted T cells, or PBMCs. The dataset comprised deeply sampled blood TCRbeta repertoires from subjects exposed to, actively infected with, or recovered from COVID-19.

The germline V gene (reference sequence) specifies MNHNY as CDR1 and SVGAGI as CDR2. Trimming at the junction amounts to 5 bases on V and 9 bases on J, and the germline ends lie 8 bases apart. From its cysteine to its phenylalanine, the CDR3 spans 11 amino acids. The retained sequence is limited to the CDR3, 33 bases, with the frame set at the first base. The collaborating institutions used their own protocols to collect whole blood in K2EDTA tubes. Collaborator samples were shipped for TCRbeta analysis as frozen whole blood, isolated PBMCs, or DNA extracted from either sample type. Comment on this clone: What this receptor recognizes is not known. Per-base qualities were not stored, and no clone one base away is much larger.

Findings and caveats that apply to the study as a whole: The quantity of clinical and demographic metadata differed by source and by participant and was supplied without curation.

TCRbeta CDR3 regions were amplified from genomic DNA by means of the immunoSEQ Assay, a bias-controlled multiplex PCR. Per the source publication's procedure: Within the assay, amplification of reference gene primers was used to estimate how many nucleated cells each sample contained. To quantify the absolute abundance of each unique TCRbeta CDR3 rearrangement, sequence reads were collapsed and filtered. For each sample, productive Simpson clonality was calculated as the square root of Simpson's diversity index over productive rearrangements. Here the immuneACCESS table is served through TCRdb, limited to in-frame sequences with V and J called. Missing clones are a known gap in these copies; in checked studies unresolved V genes cover under half, and the rest lacks a known reason. V and J calls plus clone size are reproduced from that table; the DNA served to infer D and trimming. This sample has roughly 120,000 clones in its table, and 85% to 90% of those were observed once. The ten biggest clones cover approximately 3.5% of the sample.

This receptor was taken from a woman in her forties or fifties with acute or convalescent COVID-19. Recombination joined TRBV6-6 with TRBJ2-1; too little of a D gene remains to name it. What was sequenced was peripheral blood. The sequenced DNA: TGTGCCAGCAGTCCTCACGGTGAGCAGTTCTTC. This sequence encodes CASSPHGEQFF.